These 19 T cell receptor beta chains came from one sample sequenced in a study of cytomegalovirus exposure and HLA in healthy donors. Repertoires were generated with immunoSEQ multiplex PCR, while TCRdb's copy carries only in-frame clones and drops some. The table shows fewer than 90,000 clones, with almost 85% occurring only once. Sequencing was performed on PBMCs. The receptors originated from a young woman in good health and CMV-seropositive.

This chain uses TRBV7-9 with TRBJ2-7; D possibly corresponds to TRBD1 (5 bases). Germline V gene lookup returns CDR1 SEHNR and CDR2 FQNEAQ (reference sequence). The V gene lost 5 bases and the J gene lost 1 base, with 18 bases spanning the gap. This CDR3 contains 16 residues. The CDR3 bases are TGTGCCAGCAGCCCCCCCCAGGGTGACCGATCCTACGAGCAGTACTTC. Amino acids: CASSPPQGDRSYEQYF.

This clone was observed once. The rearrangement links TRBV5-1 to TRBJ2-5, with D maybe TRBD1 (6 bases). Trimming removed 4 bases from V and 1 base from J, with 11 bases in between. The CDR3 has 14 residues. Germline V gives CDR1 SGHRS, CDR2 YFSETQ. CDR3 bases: TGCGCCAGCAGCGCCTGGACAGTCCAAGAGACCCAGTACTTC. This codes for CASSAWTVQETQYF. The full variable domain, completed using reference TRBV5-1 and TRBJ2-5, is KAGVTQTPRYLIKTRGQQVTLSCSPISGHRSVSWYQQTPGQGLQFLFEYFSETQRNKGNFPGRFSGRQFSNSRSEMNVSTLELGDSALYLCASSAWTVQETQYFGPGTRLLVL.

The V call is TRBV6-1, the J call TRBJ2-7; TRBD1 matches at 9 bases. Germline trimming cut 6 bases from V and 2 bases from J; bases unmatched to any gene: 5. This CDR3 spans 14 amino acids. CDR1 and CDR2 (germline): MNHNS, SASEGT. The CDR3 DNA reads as TGTGCCAGCAGAGTCGGGACAGGGCCCTACGAGCAGTACTTC. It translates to CASRVGTGPYEQYF.

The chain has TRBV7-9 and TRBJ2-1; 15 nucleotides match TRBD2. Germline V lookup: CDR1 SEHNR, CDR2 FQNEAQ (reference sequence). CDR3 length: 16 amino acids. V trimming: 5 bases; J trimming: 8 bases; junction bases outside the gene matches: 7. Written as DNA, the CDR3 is TGTGCCAGCAGCCCCGGACTAGCGGGGGGGCACGATGAGCAGTTCTTC. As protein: CASSPGLAGGHDEQFF.

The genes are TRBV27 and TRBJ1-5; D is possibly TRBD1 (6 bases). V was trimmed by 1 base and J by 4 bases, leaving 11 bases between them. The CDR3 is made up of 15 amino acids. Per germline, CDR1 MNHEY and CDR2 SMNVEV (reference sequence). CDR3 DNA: TGTGCCAGCAGTTTATATTGGACAGAAAATCAGCCCCAGCATTTT. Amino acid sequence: CASSLYWTENQPQHF.

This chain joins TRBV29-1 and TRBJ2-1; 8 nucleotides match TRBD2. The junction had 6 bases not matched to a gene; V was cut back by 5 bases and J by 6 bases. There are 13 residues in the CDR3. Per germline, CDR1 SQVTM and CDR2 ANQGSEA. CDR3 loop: CSVFRGGFNEQFF. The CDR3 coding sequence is TGCAGCGTTTTCCGGGGGGGCTTCAATGAGCAGTTCTTC.

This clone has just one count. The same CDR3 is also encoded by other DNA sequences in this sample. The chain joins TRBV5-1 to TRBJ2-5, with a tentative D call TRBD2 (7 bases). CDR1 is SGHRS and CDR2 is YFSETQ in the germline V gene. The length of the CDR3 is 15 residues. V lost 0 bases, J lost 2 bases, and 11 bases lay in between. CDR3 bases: TGCGCCAGCAGCTTGGCGGGGGGCACACAAGAGACCCAGTACTTC. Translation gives CASSLAGGTQETQYF.

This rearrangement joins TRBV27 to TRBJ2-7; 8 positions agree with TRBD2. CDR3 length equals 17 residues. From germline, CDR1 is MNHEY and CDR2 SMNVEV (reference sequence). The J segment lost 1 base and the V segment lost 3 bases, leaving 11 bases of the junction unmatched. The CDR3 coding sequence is TGTGCCAGCAGTTTGTCTACTAGCGGCCACCTTTCCTACGAGCAGTACTTC. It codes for CASSLSTSGHLSYEQYF.

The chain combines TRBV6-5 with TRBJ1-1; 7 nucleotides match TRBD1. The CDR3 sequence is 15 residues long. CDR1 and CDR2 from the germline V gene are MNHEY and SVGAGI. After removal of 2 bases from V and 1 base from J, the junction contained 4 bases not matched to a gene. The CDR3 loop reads CASSYLHRGNTEAFF. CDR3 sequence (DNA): TGTGCCAGCAGTTACCTACACAGGGGGAACACTGAAGCTTTCTTT.

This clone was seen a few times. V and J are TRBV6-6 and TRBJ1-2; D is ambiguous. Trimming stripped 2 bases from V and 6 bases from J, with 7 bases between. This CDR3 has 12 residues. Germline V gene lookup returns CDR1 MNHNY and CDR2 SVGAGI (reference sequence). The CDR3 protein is CASSYTLNGYTF. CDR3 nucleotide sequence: TGTGCCAGCAGTTACACCCTAAATGGCTACACCTTC.

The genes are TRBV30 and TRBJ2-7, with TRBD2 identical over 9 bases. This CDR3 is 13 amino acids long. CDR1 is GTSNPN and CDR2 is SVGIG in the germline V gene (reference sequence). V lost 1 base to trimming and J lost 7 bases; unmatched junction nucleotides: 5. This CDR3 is CAWSGGLAQEQYF. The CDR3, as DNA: TGTGCCTGGAGTGGGGGACTAGCCCAGGAGCAGTACTTC.

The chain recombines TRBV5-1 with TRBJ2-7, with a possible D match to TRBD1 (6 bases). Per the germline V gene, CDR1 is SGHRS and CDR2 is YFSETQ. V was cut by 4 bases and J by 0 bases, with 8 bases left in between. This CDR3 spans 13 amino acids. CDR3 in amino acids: CASSADSSYEQYF. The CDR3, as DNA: TGCGCCAGCAGCGCGGACAGCTCCTACGAGCAGTACTTC. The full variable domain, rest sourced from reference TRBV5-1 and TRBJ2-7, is KAGVTQTPRYLIKTRGQQVTLSCSPISGHRSVSWYQQTPGQGLQFLFEYFSETQRNKGNFPGRFSGRQFSNSRSEMNVSTLELGDSALYLCASSADSSYEQYFGPGTRLTVT.

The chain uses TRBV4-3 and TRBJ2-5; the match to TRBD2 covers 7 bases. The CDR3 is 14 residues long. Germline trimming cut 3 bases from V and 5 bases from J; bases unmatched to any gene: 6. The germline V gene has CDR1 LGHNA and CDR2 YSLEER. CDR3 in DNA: TGCGCCAGCAGCCACAGCGGGACCGCGGAGACCCAGTACTTC. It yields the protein CASSHSGTAETQYF.

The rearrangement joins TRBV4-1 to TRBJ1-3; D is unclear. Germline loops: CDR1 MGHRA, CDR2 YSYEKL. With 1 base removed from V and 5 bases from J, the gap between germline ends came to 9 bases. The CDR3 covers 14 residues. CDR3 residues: CASSQVGYRNTIYF. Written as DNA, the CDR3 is TGCGCCAGCAGCCAAGTCGGGTACAGAAACACCATATATTTT.

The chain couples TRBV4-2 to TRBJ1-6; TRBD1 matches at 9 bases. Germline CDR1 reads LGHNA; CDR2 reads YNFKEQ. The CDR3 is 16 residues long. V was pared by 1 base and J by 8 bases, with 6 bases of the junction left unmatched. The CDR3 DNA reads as TGTGCCAGCAGCCAAGTAGGACAGGGGACGGATTCACCCCTCCACTTT. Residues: CASSQVGQGTDSPLHF.

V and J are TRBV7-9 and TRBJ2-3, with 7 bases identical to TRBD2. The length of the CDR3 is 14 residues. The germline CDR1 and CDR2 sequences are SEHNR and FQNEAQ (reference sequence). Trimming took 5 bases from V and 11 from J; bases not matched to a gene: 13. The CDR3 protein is CASSGLGPDVRQYF. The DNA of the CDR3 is TGTGCCAGCAGCGGACTAGGACCCGACGTAAGGCAGTATTTT. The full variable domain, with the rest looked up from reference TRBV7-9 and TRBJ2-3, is DTGVSQNPRHKITKRGQNVTFRCDPISEHNRLYWYRQTLGQGPEFLTYFQNEAQLEKSRLLSDRFSAERPKGSFSTLEIQRTEQGDSAMYLCASSGLGPDVRQYFGPGTRLTVL.

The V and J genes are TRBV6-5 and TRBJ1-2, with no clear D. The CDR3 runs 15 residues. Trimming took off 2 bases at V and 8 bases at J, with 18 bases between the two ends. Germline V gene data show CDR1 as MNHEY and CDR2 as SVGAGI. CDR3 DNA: TGTGCCAGCAGTTACGGATACAGAGGGTCTAGCGGCTACACCTTC. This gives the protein CASSYGYRGSSGYTF.

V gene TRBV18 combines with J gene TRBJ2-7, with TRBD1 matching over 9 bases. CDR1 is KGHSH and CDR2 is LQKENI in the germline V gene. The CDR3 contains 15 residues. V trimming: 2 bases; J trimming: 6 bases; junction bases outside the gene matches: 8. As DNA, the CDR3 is TGTGCCAGCTCACCAACTAGGACAGGGGAAGGCGAGCAGTACTTC. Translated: CASSPTRTGEGEQYF.

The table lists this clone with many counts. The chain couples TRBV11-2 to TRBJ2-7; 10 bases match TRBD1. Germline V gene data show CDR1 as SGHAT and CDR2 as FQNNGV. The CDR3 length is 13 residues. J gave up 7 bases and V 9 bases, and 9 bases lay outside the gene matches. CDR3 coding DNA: TGTGCCAGTGGGAGAGACAGGGGGCGAGAGCAGTACTTC. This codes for CASGRDRGREQYF.